The 2 T cell receptor beta chains below were found in one sample sequenced in a study of shared clonotypes between healthy human individuals. The table came from immunoSEQ multiplex PCR; TCRdb's copy has only in-frame clones and leaves some out. The sample gives about 1.1 million clones, approximately 75% of which show up once; 0.89% is in the top ten. The sequencing input was memory CD4+ T cells from PBMCs. Specified subset: CD45RA-negative fraction. Receptors originate from a young man in good health. Some clones in this sample may be carry-over from other donors' samples.

This chain joins TRBV15 and TRBJ1-5; D is unresolved. Germline lookup yields CDR1 LNHNV and CDR2 YYDKDF (reference sequence). V was cut by 5 bases and J by 3 bases, with 11 bases left in between. CDR3 length equals 14 residues. The DNA for the CDR3 is TGTGCCACCAGCTTGGGGTACGACAATCAGCCCCAGCATTTT. This encodes CATSLGYDNQPQHF. Complete variable domain (other parts from reference TRBV15 and TRBJ1-5): DAMVIQNPRYQVTQFGKPVTLSCSQTLNHNVMYWYQQKSSQAPKLLFHYYDKDFNNEADTPDNFQSRRPNTSFCFLDIRSPGLGDTAMYLCATSLGYDNQPQHFGDGTRLSIL.

The V and J genes are TRBV27 and TRBJ2-7; D ambiguous. The CDR3 length is 15 residues. V was trimmed by 3 bases and J by 0 bases, leaving 12 bases between them. The germline V gene has CDR1 MNHEY and CDR2 SMNVEV (reference sequence). DNA for the CDR3: TGTGCCAGCAGTTTGAGACGCATTAGCTCCTACGAGCAGTACTTC. The encoded protein is CASSLRRISSYEQYF.